The 7 T cell receptor beta chains given below trace back to one sample, sequenced in a study of CD8 T cells in Susac syndrome. The RNA, about 0.5 to 1 ug, was put through reverse transcription using random hexamers. TCRdb re-derived calls from the immunoSEQ multiplex PCR reads in MiXCR, one entry per CDR3 protein. The sample consists of under 200,000 distinct CDR3 sequences, about 90% of them appearing once. Material: CD4+ T cells from PBMCs. The origin of the receptors is a human donor in good health.

For this clonotype: The junction departs from germline at one end; a sequencing error may be responsible. V usage is TRBV2 and J usage is TRBJ2-7, with 7 bases that match TRBD2. CDR3 length: 15 residues. The germline gives CDR1 SNHLY, CDR2 FYNNEI. CDR3 loop: CASSEFPSGFYEQCF. The DNA for the CDR3 is TGTGCCAGCAGTGAATTCCCTAGCGGTTTCTACGAGCAGTGCTTC.

This clonotype was picked up one time. V is TRBV7-9 and J is TRBJ2-1, with D perhaps matching TRBD2 (6 bases). The CDR3 covers 17 residues. The germline V gene encodes CDR1 SEHNR and CDR2 FQNEAQ (reference sequence). V lost 7 bases, J lost 6 bases, and 25 bases lay in between. DNA of the CDR3: TGTGCCAGCACCAAAATCAAGGGCGAGCGGGTCCGCAATGAGCAGTTCTTC. It translates to CASTKIKGERVRNEQFF.

Only a few counts were recorded for this clonotype. The V call is TRBV18, the J call TRBJ2-1; unclear D gene. V was trimmed by 4 bases and J by 5 bases, leaving 3 bases between them. This CDR3 spans 11 amino acids. Germline CDR1 and CDR2: KGHSH and LQKENI. DNA of the CDR3: TGTGCCAGCTCACGGGACAATGAGCAGTTCTTC. It specifies CASSRDNEQFF.

CDR3 bases: TGTGCCAGCTCACCTTACCCACAGGGGATACGGGAGACCCAGTACTTC. It specifies CASSPYPQGIRETQYF. The chain has TRBV18 and TRBJ2-5; TRBD1 matches at 7 bases. J was trimmed by 5 bases and V by 3 bases; bases with no gene match: 12. CDR1 and CDR2 (germline): KGHSH, LQKENI. This CDR3 is built from 16 residues. Based on the CDR3 plus reference TRBV18 and TRBJ2-5, the full variable domain is NAGVMQNPRHLVRRRGQEARLRCSPMKGHSHVYWYRQLPEEGLKFMVYLQKENIIDESGMPKERFSAEFPKEGPSILRIQQVVRGDSAAYFCASSPYPQGIRETQYFGPGTRLLVL.

V and J are TRBV14 and TRBJ1-3; D unresolved. V was cut by 5 bases and J by 0 bases, with 14 bases left in between. Per germline, CDR1 SGHDN and CDR2 FVKESK. This CDR3 region has 16 residues. The CDR3 region is CASSAPGSFSGNTIYF. The CDR3 DNA sequence: TGTGCCAGCAGCGCTCCCGGGAGCTTCTCTGGAAACACCATATATTTT. Looking up the rest from reference TRBV14 and TRBJ1-3 gives the full variable domain: EAGVTQFPSHSVIEKGQTVTLRCDPISGHDNLYWYRRVMGKEIKFLLHFVKESKQDESGMPNNRFLAERTGGTYSTLKVQPAELEDSGVYFCASSAPGSFSGNTIYFGEGSWLTVV.

The chain is built from TRBV28 and TRBJ1-2; D possibly corresponds to TRBD1 (5 bases). The CDR3 sequence is 11 residues long. Germline V lookup: CDR1 MDHEN, CDR2 SYDVKM. V was trimmed by 10 bases and J by 0 bases, leaving 6 bases between them. Here the CDR3 reads CATTANYGYTF. For the CDR3, the DNA is TGTGCCACGACAGCTAACTATGGCTACACCTTC.

The rearrangement links TRBV10-3 to TRBJ1-1; 7 nucleotides line up with TRBD1. CDR1 ENHRY and CDR2 SYGVKD come from the germline V gene. The V gene end was trimmed by 4 bases and the J gene end by 5 bases; junction bases not matched to a gene: 7. The CDR3 extends over 14 amino acids. CDR3 protein: CAISGDSTITEAFF. The CDR3 DNA follows: TGTGCCATCAGTGGGGACAGCACAATAACTGAAGCTTTCTTT.